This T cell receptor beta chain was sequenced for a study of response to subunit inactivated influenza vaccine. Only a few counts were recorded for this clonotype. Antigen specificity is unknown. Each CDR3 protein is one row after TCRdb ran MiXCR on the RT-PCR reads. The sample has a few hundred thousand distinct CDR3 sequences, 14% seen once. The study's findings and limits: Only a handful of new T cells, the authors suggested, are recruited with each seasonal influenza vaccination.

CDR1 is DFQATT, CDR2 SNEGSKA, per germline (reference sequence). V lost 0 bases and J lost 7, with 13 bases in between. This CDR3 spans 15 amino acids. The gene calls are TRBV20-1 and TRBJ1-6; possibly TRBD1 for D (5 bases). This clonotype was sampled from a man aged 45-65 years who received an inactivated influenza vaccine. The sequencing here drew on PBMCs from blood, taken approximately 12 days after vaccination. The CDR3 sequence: CSARDPGRRNSPLHF. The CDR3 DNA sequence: TGCAGTGCTAGAGACCCGGGACGCAGAAATTCACCCCTCCACTTT.